These 30 T cell receptor beta chains were sequenced from one sample in a study of Ad26.COV2.S vaccination and SARS-CoV-2 variants. Sequenced by immunoSEQ multiplex PCR; TCRdb stores in-frame clones only, minus some. The sample gives roughly 420,000 clones, about 91% of which show up once; about 2.5% is in the top ten. Treatment described: 15 to 20 received Ad26.COV2.S at low or high dose, single or two shots; 5 received placebo; per-sample allocation not given. Collection of samples fell on day 63 after the first vaccine or placebo injection. The sample was peripheral blood, taken in a trial of Ad26.COV2.S vaccine versus placebo. The receptors were gathered from a person between 18 and 60 years old who received the Ad26.COV2.S COVID-19 vaccine or a placebo.

This chain uses TRBV7-8 with TRBJ1-5, with a weak D call TRBD1 (5 bases). The germline V gene has CDR1 SGHVS and CDR2 FQNEAQ. This CDR3 spans 16 amino acids. V shed 2 bases and J shed 3 bases, with 14 bases lying between them. For the CDR3, the DNA is TGTGCCAGCAGCTTAAGCAGGGTACTTGTCAATCAGCCCCAGCATTTT. Encoded protein: CASSLSRVLVNQPQHF.

V usage is TRBV6-2 or TRBV6-3 and J usage is TRBJ2-5, with D uncertain. The germline CDR1 and CDR2 sequences are MNHEY and SVGEGT. This CDR3 comprises 17 residues. Trimming took off 2 bases at V and 3 bases at J, with 19 bases between the two ends. The CDR3 bases are TGTGCCAGCAGTTACGGAGTCCTCACCGCGGTGGAAGAGACCCAGTACTTC. It encodes CASSYGVLTAVEETQYF.

The CDR3 region is CSASSRDEQYV. The CDR3, as DNA: TGCAGTGCTAGTAGCAGGGACGAGCAGTACGTC. The chain links TRBV20-1 to TRBJ2-7; the D gene is possibly TRBD1 (5 bases). The CDR3 is 11 residues long. V was trimmed by 3 bases and J by 5 bases, leaving 8 bases between them. CDR1 and CDR2 (germline): DFQATT, SNEGSKA (reference sequence).

This clone was seen a handful of times. Here the CDR3 DNA reads TGTGCCAGCAGCTTGGGCAACTCCTACGAGCAGTACTTC. This codes for CASSLGNSYEQYF. This rearrangement joins TRBV7-8 to TRBJ2-7; D gene uncertain. V dropped 3 bases and J dropped 0 bases, with 6 bases sitting between them. Per germline, CDR1 SGHVS and CDR2 FQNEAQ. CDR3 length equals 13 residues.

This chain uses TRBV4-3 with TRBJ1-6, with D unresolved. CDR3 length: 14 residues. V dropped 4 bases and J dropped 8 bases, with 12 bases sitting between them. CDR1 and CDR2 from the germline V gene are LGHNA and YSLEER. The CDR3 reads CASSLRPGDSPLHF. The CDR3 nucleotides are TGCGCCAGCAGCCTCCGACCCGGGGATTCACCCCTCCACTTT.

The chain carries TRBV7-2 and TRBJ2-7; D remains unclear. Between the trimmed V and J ends, which lost 1 base and 5 bases, there was a span of 15 bases. Germline CDR1 reads SGHTA; CDR2 reads FQGNSA. The CDR3 length is 15 residues. The chain's CDR3 is CASSLVYWGQDEQYF. The CDR3 DNA sequence: TGTGCCAGCAGCTTAGTATACTGGGGTCAAGACGAGCAGTACTTC. Complete variable domain (other parts from reference TRBV7-2 and TRBJ2-7): GAGVSQSPSNKVTEKGKDVELRCDPISGHTALYWYRQSLGQGLEFLIYFQGNSAPDKSGLPSDRFSAERTGGSVSTLTIQRTQQEDSAVYLCASSLVYWGQDEQYFGPGTRLTVT.

The chain links TRBV28 to TRBJ1-6, with 9 bases lining up with TRBD1. There are 15 residues in the CDR3. The germline gives CDR1 MDHEN, CDR2 SYDVKM. The ends lost 6 bases at V and 8 bases at J; junction bases unmatched: 8. The CDR3 spells CASSTRDRVDSPLHF. DNA for the CDR3: TGTGCCAGCAGCACCCGGGACAGGGTGGATTCACCCCTCCACTTT.

The chain couples TRBV13 to TRBJ2-2; D ambiguous. The CDR3 covers 16 residues. Trimming left V 7 bases short and J 1 base short, with 16 bases between. Germline V gives CDR1 PRHDT, CDR2 FYEKMQ (reference sequence). Here the CDR3 DNA reads TGTGCCAGCAAATCTAGTCAGGAGTTGAACACCGGGGAGCTGTTTTTT. Its protein is CASKSSQELNTGELFF.

V gene TRBV6-5 combines with J gene TRBJ1-2, with 9 nucleotides matching TRBD1. V dropped 4 bases and J dropped 7; count of bases not matched to a gene: 7. CDR3 size: 14 residues. Germline V gene sequence: CDR1 MNHEY, CDR2 SVGAGI. For the CDR3, the DNA is TGTGCCAGCAGTTTTGGACAGGGGTCCGCTGGCTACACCTTC. It specifies CASSFGQGSAGYTF.

This rearrangement joins TRBV20-1 to TRBJ1-4; TRBD1 is a possible D gene (5 bases). The germline V gene encodes CDR1 DFQATT and CDR2 SNEGSKA (reference sequence). This CDR3 spans 11 amino acids. V gave up 4 bases and J gave up 9 bases, with 9 bases separating them. CDR3 coding DNA: TGCAGTGCTACCGGGGGTAAAAAACTGTTTTTT. Translating gives CSATGGKKLFF.

The chain couples TRBV6-2 or TRBV6-3 to TRBJ1-1; weak D call: TRBD1 (6 bases). Germline values: CDR1 MNHEY, CDR2 SVGEGT. V was cut by 2 bases and J by 3 bases, with 13 bases left in between. The CDR3 spans 15 residues. The CDR3 sequence is CASSYGRGRDTEAFF. The CDR3 nucleotides read TGTGCCAGCAGTTACGGAAGGGGGAGGGACACTGAAGCTTTCTTT.

The chain uses TRBV6-5 and TRBJ2-1, with a tentative D call TRBD2 (5 bases). The germline V gene has CDR1 MNHEY and CDR2 SVGAGI. The CDR3 has 15 amino acids. The germline V and J ends were trimmed by 2 bases and 2 bases, with 10 bases remaining between them. The CDR3 DNA sequence: TGTGCCAGCAGTTACACCGTGGAGGCCTACAATGAGCAGTTCTTC. Translated: CASSYTVEAYNEQFF.

This chain connects TRBV6-5 to TRBJ1-4, with TRBD1 matching 7 bases. Germline CDR1 is MNHEY and CDR2 is SVGAGI. V gave up 2 bases and J gave up 10 bases; unmatched junction bases: 7. CDR3 length: 14 residues. The CDR3 loop is CASSYRQGSAKLFF. The DNA of the CDR3 is TGTGCCAGCAGTTACCGACAGGGATCTGCAAAACTGTTTTTT.

The chain uses TRBV25-1 and TRBJ1-1; 7 bases map to TRBD1. V trimming: 4 bases; J trimming: 1 base; junction bases outside the gene matches: 3. The germline V gene has CDR1 MGHDK and CDR2 SYGVNS. The CDR3 runs to 14 residues. The CDR3 region has the DNA TGTGCCAGCAGTGGCCAGGGGGAGAACACTGAAGCTTTCTTT. Translating it yields CASSGQGENTEAFF.

The J gene is TRBJ1-5, the V gene TRBV23-1; perhaps TRBD1 as D (6 bases). TRBV23-1 is marked as an open reading frame, function uncertain. The CDR3 extends over 19 amino acids. The ends were cut back, 3 bases at V and 2 bases at J, with 23 bases in the middle. The CDR3 sequence: CASSQPRGAFWIGNQPQHF. DNA of the CDR3: TGCGCCAGCAGTCAGCCGAGGGGGGCGTTTTGGATTGGCAATCAGCCCCAGCATTTT.

J is TRBJ2-7 and V is TRBV5-4; the match to TRBD2 covers 9 bases. Germline lookup yields CDR1 SGHNT and CDR2 YYREEE (reference sequence). V lost 4 bases to trimming and J lost 2 bases; unmatched junction nucleotides: 7. The CDR3 is 15 amino acids. The CDR3 loop reads CASSHSGGTAYEQYF. The DNA of the CDR3 is TGTGCCAGCAGCCACAGCGGGGGGACTGCCTACGAGCAGTACTTC.

The rearrangement links TRBV7-3 to TRBJ2-1; 7 bases are a match to TRBD1. Looked up from germline, CDR1 is SGHTA and CDR2 is FQGTGA. The length of the CDR3 is 16 residues. J gave up 2 bases and V 0 bases, and 4 bases lay outside the gene matches. DNA of the CDR3: TGTGCCAGCAGCTTAACCCCCGGGACAGCCTACAATGAGCAGTTCTTC. Residues: CASSLTPGTAYNEQFF. Based on the CDR3 plus reference TRBV7-3 and TRBJ2-1, the full variable domain is GAGVSQTPSNKVTEKGKYVELRCDPISGHTALYWYRQSLGQGPEFLIYFQGTGAADDSGLPNDRFFAVRPEGSVSTLKIQRTERGDSAVYLCASSLTPGTAYNEQFFGPGTRLTVL.

The CDR3 DNA follows: TGTGCCAGCTCACCAAAGCGAACAGGGGAGGAGACAGATACGCAGTATTTT. Translating it yields CASSPKRTGEETDTQYF. This chain joins TRBV18 and TRBJ2-3, with D perhaps matching TRBD1 (7 bases). The germline V and J ends were trimmed by 2 bases and 3 bases, with 18 bases remaining between them. CDR1 KGHSH and CDR2 LQKENI come from the germline V gene. The CDR3 loop spans 17 amino acids.

The CDR3 protein is CASSLGEGGDGYTF. The CDR3 coding sequence is TGTGCCAGCAGCTTGGGGGAAGGGGGCGACGGCTACACCTTC. V is TRBV5-4 and J is TRBJ1-2; 7 nucleotides agree with TRBD1. Germline trimming cut 0 bases from V and 8 bases from J; bases unmatched to any gene: 7. The CDR3 loop spans 14 amino acids. The germline CDR1 and CDR2 sequences are SGHNT and YYREEE (reference sequence).

This clone was recorded once. The rearrangement links TRBV21-1 to TRBJ2-7. TRBV21-1 is annotated as a pseudogene. The CDR3 extends over 12 amino acids. The CDR3 loop is CASGEGRLEQYV. The CDR3 DNA is TGTGCCAGCGGAGAGGGACGCCTCGAGCAGTACGTC.

The J gene is TRBJ2-4, the V gene TRBV7-2; 8 bases are shared with TRBD1. Looked up from germline, CDR1 is SGHTA and CDR2 is FQGNSA. The CDR3 spans 14 residues. V gave up 5 bases and J gave up 7 bases; unmatched junction bases: 7. CDR3 DNA: TGTGCCAGCAGCCCAGGCCACAGGGGGAACATTCAGTACTTC. Amino acid sequence: CASSPGHRGNIQYF.

The CDR3 is CASKGAGNTGELFF. CDR3 sequence (DNA): TGTGCCAGTAAAGGAGCGGGGAACACCGGGGAGCTGTTTTTT. The chain employs TRBV19 and TRBJ2-2, with D possibly being TRBD2 (6 bases). The CDR3 contains 14 residues. The V gene lost 7 bases and the J gene lost 1 base, with 10 bases spanning the gap. CDR1 and CDR2 from the germline V gene are LNHDA and SQIVND (reference sequence).

J is TRBJ2-3 and V is TRBV4-2; TRBD2 agrees at 8 bases. Germline-derived CDR1 and CDR2 are LGHNA and YNFKEQ. The CDR3 sequence is 17 residues long. V gave up 1 base and J gave up 3 bases; unmatched junction bases: 9. The CDR3 bases are TGTGCCAGCAGCCAAGGAACGGAGCGGGAGTATACAGATACGCAGTATTTT. This gives the protein CASSQGTEREYTDTQYF.

V is TRBV9 and J is TRBJ1-1; D is uncertain. Trimming took off 0 bases at V and 10 bases at J, with 16 bases between the two ends. CDR1 SGDLS and CDR2 YYNGEE come from the germline V gene. The length of the CDR3 is 14 residues. The CDR3, as DNA: TGTGCCAGCAGCGTAGGTGGACCCCCGGGAGGAGCTTTCTTT. Its protein is CASSVGGPPGGAFF.

CDR3 loop: CATSALDSLRQETQYF. Written as DNA, the CDR3 is TGTGCCACCAGTGCCTTAGACAGTCTAAGGCAAGAGACCCAGTACTTC. J is TRBJ2-5 and V is TRBV24-1; possibly TRBD1 for D (5 bases). Trimming cost V 5 bases and J 2 bases, with 17 bases left between them. Germline V gene lookup returns CDR1 KGHDR and CDR2 SFDVKD. The CDR3 extends over 16 amino acids.

This chain uses TRBV5-4 with TRBJ2-3, with 10 nucleotides matching TRBD2. The V segment lost 4 bases and the J segment 6 bases; nucleotides outside the gene matches: 8. CDR1 and CDR2 from the germline V gene are SGHNT and YYREEE (reference sequence). This CDR3 is 15 amino acids long. CDR3 protein: CASSTLAGAADTQYF. The DNA of the CDR3 is TGTGCCAGCAGCACCCTAGCGGGAGCGGCCGATACGCAGTATTTT.

V usage is TRBV28 and J usage is TRBJ1-1, with a tentative D call TRBD1 (5 bases). Germline lookup yields CDR1 MDHEN and CDR2 SYDVKM. The CDR3 is 14 amino acids. Trimming pared 7 bases from V and 2 bases from J, leaving 14 bases between. The DNA of the CDR3 is TGTGCCAGCACCCCCTCAGGGCATAACACTGAAGCTTTCTTT. Translation gives CASTPSGHNTEAFF.

The rearrangement links TRBV19 to TRBJ1-1; 10 bases are shared with TRBD1. Germline assignment: CDR1 LNHDA and CDR2 SQIVND (reference sequence). This CDR3 is 16 amino acids long. The junction had 3 bases not matched to a gene; V was cut back by 2 bases and J by 0 bases. CDR3 amino acids: CASSIPGTGVNTEAFF. In nucleotides, the CDR3 is TGTGCCAGTAGTATACCCGGGACAGGGGTGAACACTGAAGCTTTCTTT.

This rearrangement joins TRBV4-3 to TRBJ2-2; D is perhaps TRBD1 (7 bases). The CDR3 consists of 17 residues. Germline loops: CDR1 LGHNA, CDR2 YSLEER. Trimming removed 1 base from V and 4 bases from J, with 16 bases in between. CDR3 sequence (DNA): TGCGCCAGCAGCCAAGCCCGTCAGGGGGGCTTCACCGGGGAGCTGTTTTTT. Amino acids: CASSQARQGGFTGELFF.

The CDR3 is CATTGGGVYNEQFF. As DNA, the CDR3 is TGTGCCACCACCGGGGGGGGAGTTTACAATGAGCAGTTCTTC. The chain couples TRBV19 to TRBJ2-1; TRBD2 matches at 8 bases. After removal of 10 bases from V and 4 bases from J, the junction contained 9 bases not matched to a gene. This CDR3 contains 14 residues. CDR1 LNHDA and CDR2 SQIVND come from the germline V gene (reference sequence). The whole variable domain, filled in from reference TRBV19 and TRBJ2-1, reads DGGITQSPKYLFRKEGQNVTLSCEQNLNHDAMYWYRQDPGQGLRLIYYSQIVNDFQKGDIAEGYSVSREKKESFPLTVTSAQKNPTAFYLCATTGGGVYNEQFFGPGTRLTVL.